Below are 16 T cell receptor beta chains sequenced from a single sample in a study of blood T cell repertoires in COVID-19. Repertoires were generated with immunoSEQ multiplex PCR, while TCRdb's copy carries only in-frame clones and drops some. This table has about 74,000 clones, around 83% appearing once. The specimen was peripheral blood. These receptors came from an elderly man with acute or convalescent COVID-19.

The genes are TRBV28 and TRBJ1-5; D may be TRBD1 (6 bases). Germline CDR1 is MDHEN and CDR2 is SYDVKM. Trimming took 6 bases from V and 6 from J, leaving 21 bases between them. This CDR3 is 16 amino acids long. CDR3 bases: TGTGCCAGCAGCCGTGACAGGTCCCCGGGGGGTCAGCCCCAGCATTTT. It is translated as CASSRDRSPGGQPQHF.

Here the CDR3 reads CASSWTGTREETQYF. CDR3 coding DNA: TGTGCCAGCAGTTGGACAGGAACTAGGGAAGAGACCCAGTACTTC. The V gene is TRBV2, the J gene TRBJ2-5; the match to TRBD1 covers 7 bases. V lost 5 bases and J lost 3; bases outside the gene matches: 9. The CDR3 has 15 residues. Looked up from germline, CDR1 is SNHLY and CDR2 is FYNNEI.

This clone has only one observation. This chain joins TRBV12-3 or TRBV12-4 and TRBJ2-5; weak D call: TRBD2 (7 bases). The CDR3 runs to 13 residues. V was trimmed by 6 bases and J by 4 bases, leaving 12 bases between them. The CDR3 nucleotides read TGTGCCAGCAGGCCTGGGGGGGCAGAGACCCAGTACTTC. Protein sequence: CASRPGGAETQYF.

The table lists this clone with a count of one. V usage is TRBV19 and J usage is TRBJ1-4; D remains ambiguous. The CDR3 length is 14 residues. In germline, CDR1 is LNHDA, CDR2 SQIVND (reference sequence). Trimming pared 6 bases from V and 7 bases from J, leaving 15 bases between. The CDR3 sequence is CASSLWVSGEKLFF. For the CDR3, the DNA is TGTGCCAGTAGCCTCTGGGTTAGCGGTGAAAAACTGTTTTTT.

The chain recombines TRBV12-3 or TRBV12-4 with TRBJ2-5, with D possibly TRBD2 on 5 matching bases. The V and J ends lost 5 bases and 2 bases respectively, with 9 bases between them. The CDR3 is made up of 13 amino acids. The CDR3 coding sequence is TGTGCCAGCAGTATCGGGATACAAGAGACCCAGTACTTC. Its translation: CASSIGIQETQYF.

This rearrangement joins TRBV7-9 to TRBJ1-1, with D unclear. Trimming took off 5 bases at V and 2 bases at J, with 12 bases between the two ends. The CDR3 runs to 14 residues. Germline CDR1 is SEHNR and CDR2 is FQNEAQ (reference sequence). CDR3: CASSVTEANTEAFF. The CDR3 DNA is TGTGCCAGCAGCGTAACAGAAGCCAACACTGAAGCTTTCTTT.

CDR3: CASSFGGDFSGNTIYF. In DNA form, the CDR3 reads TGCGCCAGCAGCTTCGGGGGAGACTTTTCTGGAAACACCATATATTTT. The chain recombines TRBV5-1 with TRBJ1-3; weak D call: TRBD1 (5 bases). Germline CDR1 is SGHRS and CDR2 is YFSETQ. V was shortened by 2 bases and J by 1 base, with 13 bases between the two germline ends. The CDR3 runs 16 residues.

The CDR3 loop reads CASRQGERGRRAGNEQFF. The CDR3 DNA follows: TGTGCCAGCAGGCAGGGAGAGCGGGGAAGGAGGGCAGGGAATGAGCAGTTCTTC. The rearrangement links TRBV2 to TRBJ2-1, with 7 bases identical to TRBD2. With 6 bases clipped from V and 7 bases from J, the junction kept 21 bases outside the gene matches. CDR1 is SNHLY, CDR2 FYNNEI, per germline. The CDR3 length is 18 residues.

There are many counts of this clone. This chain connects TRBV9 to TRBJ2-7; TRBD1 agrees at 7 bases. J was trimmed by 3 bases and V by 5 bases; bases with no gene match: 2. The CDR3 loop spans 12 amino acids. Germline V CDR1 and CDR2: SGDLS, YYNGEE. The chain's CDR3 is CASSRQGYEQYF. The CDR3 bases are TGTGCCAGCAGTCGACAGGGCTACGAGCAGTACTTC.

The rearrangement uses TRBV18 and TRBJ2-1; a possible D gene is TRBD2 (6 bases). This CDR3 is 15 amino acids long. Trimming stripped 6 bases from V and 1 base from J, with 13 bases between. CDR1 and CDR2 from the germline V gene are KGHSH and LQKENI. Here the CDR3 reads CASSPGDWSYNEQFF. Written as DNA, the CDR3 is TGTGCCAGCTCCCCCGGGGACTGGTCCTACAATGAGCAGTTCTTC.

V and J are TRBV19 and TRBJ2-7; TRBD1 matches at 7 bases. The CDR3 is made up of 13 amino acids. Germline V CDR1 and CDR2: LNHDA, SQIVND (reference sequence). V gave up 4 bases and J gave up 3 bases; unmatched junction bases: 3. Here the CDR3 reads CASSRQGNYEQYF. As DNA, the CDR3 is TGTGCCAGTAGTAGACAGGGAAACTACGAGCAGTACTTC.

The rearrangement links TRBV6-2 or TRBV6-3 to TRBJ2-7; 11 positions agree with TRBD2. CDR3 length: 14 amino acids. V was clipped by 4 bases and J by 7 bases; unmatched bases: 6. From germline, CDR1 is MNHEY and CDR2 SVGEGT. The CDR3 DNA is TGTGCCAGCAGTTTAGCGGGAGGGCCGAGGGAGCAGTACTTC. Residues: CASSLAGGPREQYF.

This chain connects TRBV27 to TRBJ1-1; tentative D call: TRBD1 (6 bases). The CDR3 totals 14 residues. Germline values: CDR1 MNHEY, CDR2 SMNVEV (reference sequence). The V end lost 5 bases, the J end lost 6 bases, and 16 bases lay between the germline ends. The CDR3 protein is CASSHPGAGAEAFF. CDR3 in DNA: TGTGCCAGCAGTCATCCGGGGGCGGGAGCTGAAGCTTTCTTT.

This chain connects TRBV7-6 to TRBJ2-3; 9 nucleotides match TRBD2. There are 15 residues in the CDR3. The V and J ends lost 1 base and 7 bases, in that order; junction bases with no gene match: 6. CDR1 is SGHVS and CDR2 is FNYEAQ in the germline V gene. The CDR3 spells CASSLDSGRGYTQYF. The CDR3 coding sequence is TGTGCCAGCAGCTTAGATAGCGGGAGAGGATATACGCAGTATTTT. Filled out from reference TRBV7-6 and TRBJ2-3, the complete variable domain reads GAGVSQSPRYKVTKRGQDVALRCDPISGHVSLYWYRQALGQGPEFLTYFNYEAQQDKSGLPNDRFSAERPEGSISTLTIQRTEQRDSAMYRCASSLDSGRGYTQYFGPGTRLTVL.

The chain carries TRBV28 and TRBJ1-2, with 8 positions matching TRBD1. The trim removed 2 bases at V and 6 bases at J, leaving 5 bases unmatched. Germline V lookup: CDR1 MDHEN, CDR2 SYDVKM. CDR3 length: 14 amino acids. The CDR3 sequence: CASSLGDRRDGYTF. The CDR3 DNA reads TGTGCCAGCAGTTTAGGGGACAGGAGAGATGGCTACACCTTC.

The CDR3 here is CASSTSFREQYF. CDR3 sequence (DNA): TGTGCCAGTAGTACCTCTTTCCGGGAGCAGTACTTC. The chain uses TRBV19 and TRBJ2-7; D is unclear. Trimming removed 4 bases at V and 7 bases at J, with 11 bases between. Germline V gene data show CDR1 as LNHDA and CDR2 as SQIVND (reference sequence). This CDR3 has 12 residues.